The entry that follows covers one TCR beta chain sequence. This entry belongs to a study of shared T cell receptors in the human thymus. Assay used: immunoSEQ multiplex PCR; TCRdb lists only in-frame clones, some missing. The sample shows more than 550,000 clones, approximately 85% of them seen only once. Germline V lookup: CDR1 MDHEN, CDR2 SYDVKM. The CDR3 consists of 14 residues. Trimming cost V 7 bases and J 0 bases, with 10 bases left between them. This same sample was also taken into another study, of human thymus T cells. From that report: Among the donors, all were healthy Finnish infants having corrective surgery for congenital heart defects. The source of the thymus tissue was resections taken during corrective heart surgery. There appeared to be biased usage of V and J genes in thymic and blood repertoires. Unrelated individuals had highly overlapping thymic repertoires, as reported in related research.

The chain combines TRBV28 with TRBJ1-3, with a weak D call TRBD1 (5 bases). This receptor was taken from a girl less than two years old with a congenital heart defect. The sample comprised thymocytes. The CDR3 DNA reads as TGTGCCAGCAAACCGGGGGACTCTGGAAACACCATATATTTT. Translated, it gives CASKPGDSGNTIYF.